In its sample, the clone carrying this T cell receptor (beta chain) was seen a few times. One entry per CDR3 protein, called by TCRdb with MiXCR from the RT-PCR reads. The repertoire holds 150,000 to 200,000 distinct CDR3 sequences, with about 29% as singletons. This record belongs to a study of patients and donors after allogeneic stem cell transplantation. This TCR was sampled from a human donor who was either an allogeneic HSCT recipient or a stem cell or donor lymphocyte infusion donor (not recorded which). It is not recorded whose cells these are; they may come from a transplant donor. The sample comprised blood, either unsorted or a sorted T cell fraction (not recorded which).

CDR3 sequence: CAISGSPTASPLHF. Here the CDR3 DNA reads TGTGCCATCAGTGGATCTCCGACAGCTTCACCCCTCCACTTT. The genes are TRBV10-3 and TRBJ1-6, with D possibly being TRBD1 (5 bases). Per germline, CDR1 ENHRY and CDR2 SYGVKD. The CDR3 consists of 14 residues. Trimming removed 4 bases from V and 9 bases from J, with 13 bases in between.